This entry describes one T cell receptor (beta chain). From alopecia areata patients, lesional scalp punch biopsies and peripheral blood were collected. Investigators isolated RNA and reverse transcribed it into cDNA to act as the sequencing template. Using immunoSEQ multiplex PCR, the repertoire was profiled, and TCRdb retains in-frame clones only, with some absent. The sample lists some 180,000 clones, roughly 60% seen once, with 1.7% in the top ten. The source of the sample is a study of CD8+ T cells in alopecia areata. As for the study in general: At a dose of 5 to 10 mg twice daily, oral tofacitinib was given to treated patients.

The receptor comes from a human donor with alopecia areata. This material consisted of CD4+ T cells sorted from blood, taken at week 0.

CDR3 amino acids: CASTDIQGGKIYEQYF. The CDR3 DNA follows: TGTGCCAGCACCGATATTCAGGGGGGGAAAATTTACGAGCAGTACTTC. The chain links TRBV7-8 to TRBJ2-7; D tentatively reads TRBD1 or TRBD2 (7 bases each). Germline loops: CDR1 SGHVS, CDR2 FQNEAQ. V was shortened by 7 bases and J by 4 bases, with 23 bases between the two germline ends. The CDR3 sequence is 16 residues long.